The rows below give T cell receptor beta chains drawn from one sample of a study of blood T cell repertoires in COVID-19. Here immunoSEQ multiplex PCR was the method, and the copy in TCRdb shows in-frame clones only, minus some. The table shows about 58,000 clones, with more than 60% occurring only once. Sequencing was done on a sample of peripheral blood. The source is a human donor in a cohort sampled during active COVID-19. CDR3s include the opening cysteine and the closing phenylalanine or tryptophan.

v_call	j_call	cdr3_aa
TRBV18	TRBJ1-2	CASSPTGGGVGSGYTF
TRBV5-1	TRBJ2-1	CASSRAGGLHEQFF
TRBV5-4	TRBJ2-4	CASSPTGWDIQYF
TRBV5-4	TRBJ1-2	CASRPMTEGSGYTF
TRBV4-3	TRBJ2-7	CASSSGTSSLEQYF
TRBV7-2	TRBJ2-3	CASSLYLAKPYSTDTQYF
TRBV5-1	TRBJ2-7	CASSLTSGSLEQYF
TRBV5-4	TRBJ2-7	CASSSLGGGGSYEQYF
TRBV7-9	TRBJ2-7	CASSLEGGLHYEQYF
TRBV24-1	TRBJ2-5	CATSDFNSQETQYF
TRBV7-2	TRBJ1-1	CASSRGQGAGNTEAFF
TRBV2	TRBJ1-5	CASRALYSNQPQHF
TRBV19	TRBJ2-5	CASKGQTQETQYF
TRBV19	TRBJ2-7	CASSMGARSEKGYEQYF
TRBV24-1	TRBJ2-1	CATSAQTGGSYNEQFF
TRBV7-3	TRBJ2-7	CASSPGSGYEQYF
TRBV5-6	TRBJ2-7	CASSLGGDEDEQYF
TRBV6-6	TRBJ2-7	CASSYSKRTEAYEQYF
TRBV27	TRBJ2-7	CASSSGEREQYF
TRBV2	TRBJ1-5	CASSGGQASQPQHF
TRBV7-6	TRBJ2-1	CASSLEGTGGPQFF
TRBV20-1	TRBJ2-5	CSASVLGGGYQETQYF
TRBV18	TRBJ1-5	CASSPTATGGGNQPQHF
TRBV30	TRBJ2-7	CAWSGSGTGAGEQYF
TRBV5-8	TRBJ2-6	CASSPGQGAFGANVLTF
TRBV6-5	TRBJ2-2	CASSYGLEVTGELFF
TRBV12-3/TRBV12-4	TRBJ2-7	CASSLRSPYEQYF
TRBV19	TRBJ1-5	CASSTGGGISNQPQHF
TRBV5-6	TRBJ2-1	CASSAGTPDSYNEQFF
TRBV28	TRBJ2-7	CATQGLFYEQYF
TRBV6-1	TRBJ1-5	CASSEGGGSQPQHF
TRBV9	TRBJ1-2	CASSDTGQGNYGYTF
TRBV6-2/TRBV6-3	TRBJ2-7	CASSPKSLLANGQYF
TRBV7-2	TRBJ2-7	CASSPPPLAGGEQYF
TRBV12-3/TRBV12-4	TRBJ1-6	CASSSGYNSPLHF
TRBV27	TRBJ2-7	CASSLMGTSSGTYEQYF
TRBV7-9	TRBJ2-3	CASSPSLLNTQYF
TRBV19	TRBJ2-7	CASSLQTGNRYEQYF
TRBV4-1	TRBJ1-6	CASSQGRGVSPLHF
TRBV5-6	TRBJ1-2	CASSLERQKDYTF
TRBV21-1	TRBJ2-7	CASRGLAGHLGSYEQYF
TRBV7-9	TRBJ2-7	CASSRWDRGYEQYF
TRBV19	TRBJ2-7	CASSTDNSYEQYF
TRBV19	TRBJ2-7	CASSIQGANEQYF
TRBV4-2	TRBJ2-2	CASSRGTSGDTNTGELFF
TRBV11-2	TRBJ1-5	CASSLDGGAPQHF
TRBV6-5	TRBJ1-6	CASRFQGGRSPLHF
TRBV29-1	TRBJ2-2	CSVVPQWNTGELFF
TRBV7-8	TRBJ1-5	CASSPGTGDNQPQHF